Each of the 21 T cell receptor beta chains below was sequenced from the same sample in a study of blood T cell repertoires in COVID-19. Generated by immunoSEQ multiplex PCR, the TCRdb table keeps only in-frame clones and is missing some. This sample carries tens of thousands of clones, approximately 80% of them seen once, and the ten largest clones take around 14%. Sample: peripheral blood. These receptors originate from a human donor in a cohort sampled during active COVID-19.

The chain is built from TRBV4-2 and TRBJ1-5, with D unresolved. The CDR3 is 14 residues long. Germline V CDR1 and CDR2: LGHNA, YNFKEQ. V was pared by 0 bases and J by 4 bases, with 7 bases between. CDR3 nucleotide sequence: TGTGCCAGCAGCCAAGAGGGCTCTAATCAGCCCCAGCATTTT. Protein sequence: CASSQEGSNQPQHF.

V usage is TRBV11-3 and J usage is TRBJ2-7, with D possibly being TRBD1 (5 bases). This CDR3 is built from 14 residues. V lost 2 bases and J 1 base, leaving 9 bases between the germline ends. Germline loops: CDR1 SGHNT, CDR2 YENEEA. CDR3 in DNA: TGTGCCAGCAGCTTAAGGCAGGGTTCCTACGAGCAGTACTTC. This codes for CASSLRQGSYEQYF.

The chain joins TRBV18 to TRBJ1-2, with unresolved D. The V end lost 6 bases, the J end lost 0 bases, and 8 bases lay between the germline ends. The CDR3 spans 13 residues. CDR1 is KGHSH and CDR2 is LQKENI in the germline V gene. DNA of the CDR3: TGTGCCAGCTCCCGAGAAGCTAACTATGGCTACACCTTC. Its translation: CASSREANYGYTF. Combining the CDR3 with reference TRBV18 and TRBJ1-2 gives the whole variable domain NAGVMQNPRHLVRRRGQEARLRCSPMKGHSHVYWYRQLPEEGLKFMVYLQKENIIDESGMPKERFSAEFPKEGPSILRIQQVVRGDSAAYFCASSREANYGYTFGSGTRLTVV.

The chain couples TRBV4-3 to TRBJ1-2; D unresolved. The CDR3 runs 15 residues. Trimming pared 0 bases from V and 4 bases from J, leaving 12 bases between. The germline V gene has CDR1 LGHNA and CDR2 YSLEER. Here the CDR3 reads CASSQDQQHPYGYTF. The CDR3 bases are TGCGCCAGCAGCCAAGACCAACAGCACCCCTATGGCTACACCTTC.

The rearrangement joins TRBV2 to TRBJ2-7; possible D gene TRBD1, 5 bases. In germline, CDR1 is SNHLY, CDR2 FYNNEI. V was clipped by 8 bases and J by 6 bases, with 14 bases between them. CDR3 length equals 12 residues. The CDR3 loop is CASRAEGVEQYF. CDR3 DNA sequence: TGTGCCAGCCGAGCCGAAGGGGTCGAGCAGTACTTC.

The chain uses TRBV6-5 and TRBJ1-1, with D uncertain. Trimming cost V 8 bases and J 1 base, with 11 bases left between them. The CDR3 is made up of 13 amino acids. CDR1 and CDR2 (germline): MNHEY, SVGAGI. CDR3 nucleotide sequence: TGTGCCAGCCGGAGAAACCCGAACACTGAAGCTTTCTTT. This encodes CASRRNPNTEAFF.

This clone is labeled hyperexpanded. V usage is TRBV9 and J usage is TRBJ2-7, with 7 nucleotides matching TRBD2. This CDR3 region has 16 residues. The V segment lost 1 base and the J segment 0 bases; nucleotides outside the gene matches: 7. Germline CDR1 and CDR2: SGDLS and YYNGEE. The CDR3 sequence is CASSVSGGELSYEQYF. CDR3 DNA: TGTGCCAGCAGCGTATCTGGGGGGGAACTCTCCTACGAGCAGTACTTC.

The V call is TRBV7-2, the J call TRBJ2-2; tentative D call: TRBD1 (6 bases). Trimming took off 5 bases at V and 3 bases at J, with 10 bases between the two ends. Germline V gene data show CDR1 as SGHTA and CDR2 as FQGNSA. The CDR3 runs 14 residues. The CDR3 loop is CASSPWTDTGELFF. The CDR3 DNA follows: TGTGCCAGCAGCCCGTGGACAGACACCGGGGAGCTGTTTTTT.

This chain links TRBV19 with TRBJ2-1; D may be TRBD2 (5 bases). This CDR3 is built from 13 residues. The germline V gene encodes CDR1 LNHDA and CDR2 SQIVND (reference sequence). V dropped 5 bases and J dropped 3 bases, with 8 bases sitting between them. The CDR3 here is CASSSSGYNEQFF. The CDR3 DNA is TGTGCCAGTAGTTCGAGCGGCTACAATGAGCAGTTCTTC.

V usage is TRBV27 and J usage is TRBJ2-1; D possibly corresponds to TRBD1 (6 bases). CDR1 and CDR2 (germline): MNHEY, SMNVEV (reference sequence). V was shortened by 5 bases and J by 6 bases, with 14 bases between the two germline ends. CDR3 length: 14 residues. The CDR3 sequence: CASSPPTGSNEQFF. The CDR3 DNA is TGTGCCAGCAGTCCCCCCACAGGGTCCAATGAGCAGTTCTTC.

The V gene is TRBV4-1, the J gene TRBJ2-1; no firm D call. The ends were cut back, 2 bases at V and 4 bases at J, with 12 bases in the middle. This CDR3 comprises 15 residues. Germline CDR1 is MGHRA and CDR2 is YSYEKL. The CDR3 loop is CASSQSRPTYNEQFF. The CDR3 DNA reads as TGCGCCAGCAGCCAAAGCAGGCCCACGTACAATGAGCAGTTCTTC.

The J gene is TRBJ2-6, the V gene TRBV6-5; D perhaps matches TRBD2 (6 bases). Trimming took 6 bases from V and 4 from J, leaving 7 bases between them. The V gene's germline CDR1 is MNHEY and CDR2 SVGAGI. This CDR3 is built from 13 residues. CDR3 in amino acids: CASRGRGANVLTF. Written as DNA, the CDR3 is TGTGCCAGCAGGGGGAGGGGGGCCAACGTCCTGACTTTC.

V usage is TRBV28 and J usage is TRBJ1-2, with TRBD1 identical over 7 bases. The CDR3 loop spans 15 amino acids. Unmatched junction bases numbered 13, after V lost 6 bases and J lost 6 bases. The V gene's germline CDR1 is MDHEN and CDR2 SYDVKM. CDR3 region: CASREGGRQGDGYTF. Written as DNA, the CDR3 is TGTGCCAGCAGAGAGGGGGGAAGACAGGGCGATGGCTACACCTTC.

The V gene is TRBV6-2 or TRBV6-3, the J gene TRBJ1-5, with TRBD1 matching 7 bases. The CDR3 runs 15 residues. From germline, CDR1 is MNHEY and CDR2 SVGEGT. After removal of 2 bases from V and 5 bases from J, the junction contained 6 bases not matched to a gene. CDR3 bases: TGTGCCAGCAGTTACCCCAGGGGGATGCATCAGCCCCAGCATTTT. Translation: CASSYPRGMHQPQHF.

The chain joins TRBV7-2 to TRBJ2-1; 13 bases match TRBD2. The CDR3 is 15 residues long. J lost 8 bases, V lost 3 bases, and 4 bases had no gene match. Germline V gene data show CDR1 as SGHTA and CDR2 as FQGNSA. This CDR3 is CASSFTSGGAYEQFF. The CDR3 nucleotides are TGTGCCAGCAGCTTTACTAGCGGGGGGGCCTATGAGCAGTTCTTC.

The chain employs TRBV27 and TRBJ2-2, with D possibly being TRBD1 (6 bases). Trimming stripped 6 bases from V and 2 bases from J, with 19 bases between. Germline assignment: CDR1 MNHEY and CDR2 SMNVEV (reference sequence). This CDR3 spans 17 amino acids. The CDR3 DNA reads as TGTGCCAGCAGCCGGTCCGGGACACCTTTTAACACCGGGGAGCTGTTTTTT. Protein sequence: CASSRSGTPFNTGELFF.

This CDR3 is CASSLGAFYGYTF. In nucleotides, the CDR3 is TGTGCCAGCAGCTTAGGAGCCTTTTATGGCTACACCTTC. This chain uses TRBV7-2 with TRBJ1-2; no firm D call. The CDR3 contains 13 residues. The germline V gene has CDR1 SGHTA and CDR2 FQGNSA. V lost 1 base, J lost 5 bases, and 8 bases lay in between.

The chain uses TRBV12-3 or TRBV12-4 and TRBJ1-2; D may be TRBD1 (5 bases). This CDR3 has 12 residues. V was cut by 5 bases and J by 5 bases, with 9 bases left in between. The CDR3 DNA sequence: TGTGCCAGCAGTCAGGGTGGGTATGGCTACACCTTC. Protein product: CASSQGGYGYTF.

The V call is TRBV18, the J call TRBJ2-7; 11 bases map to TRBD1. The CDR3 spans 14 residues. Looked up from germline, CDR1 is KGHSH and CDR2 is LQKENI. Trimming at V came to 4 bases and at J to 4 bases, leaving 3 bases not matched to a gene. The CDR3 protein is CASSLRDRGYEQYF. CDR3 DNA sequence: TGTGCCAGCTCACTCCGGGACAGGGGGTACGAGCAGTACTTC.

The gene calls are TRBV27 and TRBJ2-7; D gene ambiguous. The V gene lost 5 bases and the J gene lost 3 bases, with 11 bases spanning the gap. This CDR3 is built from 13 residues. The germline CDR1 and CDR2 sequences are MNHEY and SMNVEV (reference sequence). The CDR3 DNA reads TGTGCCAGCAGTCAAACACCAGGCTACGAGCAGTACTTC. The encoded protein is CASSQTPGYEQYF.

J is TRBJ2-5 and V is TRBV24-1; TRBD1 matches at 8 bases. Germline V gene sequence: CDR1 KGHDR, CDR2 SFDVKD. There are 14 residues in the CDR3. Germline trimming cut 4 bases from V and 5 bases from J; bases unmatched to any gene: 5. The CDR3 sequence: CATSEDRGSETQYF. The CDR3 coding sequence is TGTGCCACCAGTGAAGACAGGGGATCGGAGACCCAGTACTTC.